This T cell receptor beta chain derives from a study of long-term antiretroviral therapy in people with HIV. Running of the v3.0 immunoSEQ assay took place at survey level. Produced via immunoSEQ multiplex PCR; TCRdb's table is partial and in-frame only. The repertoire holds over 35,000 clones, with approximately 79% as singletons. Note on this clone: The antigen remains undetermined.

The CDR3 spans 15 residues. V gave up 5 bases and J gave up 3 bases, with 14 bases separating them. Germline CDR1 SGHAT, CDR2 FQNNGV. Before DNA extraction, roughly 0.9-11 million cryopreserved PBMC were held in the samples. Overall study findings and caveats: CDR3 length ranges were narrower in HIV repertoires than in controls. Despite increasing after ART, diversity remained lower than that of transplant donor controls. Specimens of blood were obtained during about 2004 to 2017, possibly under older ART regimens.

The rearrangement links TRBV11-2 to TRBJ1-5, with D maybe TRBD1 (6 bases). The sequence derives from a man younger than 30 with HIV. The sample was unsorted PBMCs, taken 1.5 years after starting antiretroviral therapy. In DNA, the CDR3 is TGTGCCAGCAGCCCCAGAGGGGGTTTCAATCAGCCCCAGCATTTT. As protein: CASSPRGGFNQPQHF.